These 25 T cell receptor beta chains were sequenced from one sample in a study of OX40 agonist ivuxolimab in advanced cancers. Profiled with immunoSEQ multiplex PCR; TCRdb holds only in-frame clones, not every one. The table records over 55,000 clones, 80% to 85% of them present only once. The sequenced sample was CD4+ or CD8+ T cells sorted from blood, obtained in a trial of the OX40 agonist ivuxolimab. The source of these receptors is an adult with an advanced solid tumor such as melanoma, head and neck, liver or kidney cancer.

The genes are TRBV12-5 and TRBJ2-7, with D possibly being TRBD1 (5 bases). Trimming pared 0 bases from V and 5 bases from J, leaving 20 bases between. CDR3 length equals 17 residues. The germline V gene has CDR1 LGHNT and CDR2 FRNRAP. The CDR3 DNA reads TGTGCTAGTGGTTTGGTACACCGGCAGCAGGGTAAAGACGAGCAGTACTTC. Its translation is CASGLVHRQQGKDEQYF.

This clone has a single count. Written as DNA, the CDR3 is TGCGCCAGCAGCTCCGTATTACCGGGGCAGTTCTTC. This gives the protein CASSSVLPGQFF. The chain is built from TRBV5-1 and TRBJ2-1; the D is unclear. The CDR3 runs 12 residues. V was clipped by 3 bases and J by 12 bases, with 13 bases between them. The germline V gene has CDR1 SGHRS and CDR2 YFSETQ.

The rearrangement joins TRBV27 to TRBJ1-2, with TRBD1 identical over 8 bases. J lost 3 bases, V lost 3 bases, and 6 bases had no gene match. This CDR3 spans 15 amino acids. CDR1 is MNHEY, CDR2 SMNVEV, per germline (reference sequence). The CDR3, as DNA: TGTGCCAGCAGTTTTACCTCAGGGGGCCACTATGGCTACACCTTC. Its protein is CASSFTSGGHYGYTF.

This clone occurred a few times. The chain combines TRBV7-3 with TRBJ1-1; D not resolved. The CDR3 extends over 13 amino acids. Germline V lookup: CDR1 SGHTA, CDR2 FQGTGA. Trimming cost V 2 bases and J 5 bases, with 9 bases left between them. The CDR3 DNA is TGTGCCAGCAGCTTACGGGAGCGAACTGAAGCTTTCTTT. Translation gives CASSLRERTEAFF.

The DNA for the CDR3 is TGTGCCAGCTCACCCTGGGCTACCCTTAATTCACCCCTCCACTTT. It yields the protein CASSPWATLNSPLHF. The V gene is TRBV18, the J gene TRBJ1-6; the D is unclear. Germline CDR1 reads KGHSH; CDR2 reads LQKENI. V lost 3 bases, J lost 6 bases, and 12 bases lay in between. The CDR3 spans 15 residues.

The CDR3 DNA reads TGTGCCAGCAGCTTAGAAGGCAAGAGCTCTGGAAACACCATATATTTT. Translating gives CASSLEGKSSGNTIYF. J is TRBJ1-3 and V is TRBV7-8, with D uncertain. The germline gives CDR1 SGHVS, CDR2 FQNEAQ. V was pared by 1 base and J by 0 bases, with 10 bases between. The CDR3 runs 16 residues. The full variable domain, in which reference TRBV7-8 and TRBJ1-3 provide the parts outside the CDR3, is GAGVSQSPRYKVAKRGQDVALRCDPISGHVSLFWYQQALGQGPEFLTYFQNEAQLDKSGLPSDRFFAERPEGSVSTLKIQRTQQEDSAVYLCASSLEGKSSGNTIYFGEGSWLTVV.

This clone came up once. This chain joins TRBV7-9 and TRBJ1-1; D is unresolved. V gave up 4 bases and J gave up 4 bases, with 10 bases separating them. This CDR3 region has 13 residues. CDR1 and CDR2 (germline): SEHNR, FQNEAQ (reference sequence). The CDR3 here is CASSSGRVTEAFF. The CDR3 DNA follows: TGTGCCAGCAGCTCGGGTCGGGTCACTGAAGCTTTCTTT. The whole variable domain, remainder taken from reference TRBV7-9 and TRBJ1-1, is DTGVSQNPRHKITKRGQNVTFRCDPISEHNRLYWYRQTLGQGPEFLTYFQNEAQLEKSRLLSDRFSAERPKGSFSTLEIQRTEQGDSAMYLCASSSGRVTEAFFGQGTRLTVV.

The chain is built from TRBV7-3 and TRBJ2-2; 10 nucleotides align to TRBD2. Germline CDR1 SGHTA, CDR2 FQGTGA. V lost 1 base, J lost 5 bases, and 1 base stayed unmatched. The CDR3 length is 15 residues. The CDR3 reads CASSLMTSGTGELFF. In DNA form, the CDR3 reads TGTGCCAGCAGCTTAATGACTAGCGGGACCGGGGAGCTGTTTTTT.

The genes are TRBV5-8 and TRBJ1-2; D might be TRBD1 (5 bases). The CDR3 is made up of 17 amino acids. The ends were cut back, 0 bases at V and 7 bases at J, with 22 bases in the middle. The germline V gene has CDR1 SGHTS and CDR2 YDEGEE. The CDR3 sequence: CASSLDAWDRLLGGYTF. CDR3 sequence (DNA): TGTGCCAGCAGCTTGGACGCTTGGGACCGACTTTTGGGTGGCTACACCTTC.

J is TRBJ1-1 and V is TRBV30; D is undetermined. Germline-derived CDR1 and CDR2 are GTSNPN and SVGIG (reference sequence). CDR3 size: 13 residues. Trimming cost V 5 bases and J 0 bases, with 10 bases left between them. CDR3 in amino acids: CAWGRTVNTEAFF. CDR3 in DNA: TGTGCCTGGGGAAGGACGGTGAACACTGAAGCTTTCTTT.

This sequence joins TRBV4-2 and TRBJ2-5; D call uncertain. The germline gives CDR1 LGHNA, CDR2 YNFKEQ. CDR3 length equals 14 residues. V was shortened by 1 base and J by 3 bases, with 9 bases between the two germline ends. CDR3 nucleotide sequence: TGTGCCAGCAGCCAAGTGGAAAGGGAAGAGACCCAGTACTTC. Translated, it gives CASSQVEREETQYF.

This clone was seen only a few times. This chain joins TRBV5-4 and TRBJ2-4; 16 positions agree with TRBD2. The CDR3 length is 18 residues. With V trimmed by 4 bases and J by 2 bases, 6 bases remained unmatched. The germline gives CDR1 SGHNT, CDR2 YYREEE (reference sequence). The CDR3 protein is CASSQGTSGGASKNIQYF. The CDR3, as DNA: TGTGCCAGCAGCCAAGGGACTAGCGGGGGGGCGTCCAAAAACATTCAGTACTTC.

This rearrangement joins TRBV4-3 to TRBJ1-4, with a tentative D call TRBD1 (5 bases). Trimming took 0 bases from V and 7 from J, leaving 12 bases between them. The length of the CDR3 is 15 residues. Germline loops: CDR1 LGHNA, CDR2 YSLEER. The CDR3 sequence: CASSQEGPLAEKLFF. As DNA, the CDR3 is TGCGCCAGCAGCCAAGAGGGACCCCTGGCTGAAAAACTGTTTTTT.

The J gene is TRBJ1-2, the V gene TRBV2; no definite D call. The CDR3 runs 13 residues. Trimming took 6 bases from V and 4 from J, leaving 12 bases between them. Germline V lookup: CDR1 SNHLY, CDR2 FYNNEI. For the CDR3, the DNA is TGTGCCAGCAGCAAAAGGGAGGGCTATGGCTACACCTTC. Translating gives CASSKREGYGYTF.

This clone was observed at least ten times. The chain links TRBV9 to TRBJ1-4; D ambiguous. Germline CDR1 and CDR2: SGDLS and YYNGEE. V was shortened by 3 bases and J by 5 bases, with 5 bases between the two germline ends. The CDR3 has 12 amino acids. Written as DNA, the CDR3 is TGTGCCAGCAGCGGCAGGAATGAAAAACTGTTTTTT. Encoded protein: CASSGRNEKLFF. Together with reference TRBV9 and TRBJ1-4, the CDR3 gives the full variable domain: DSGVTQTPKHLITATGQRVTLRCSPRSGDLSVYWYQQSLDQGLQFLIQYYNGEERAKGNILERFSAQQFPDLHSELNLSSLELGDSALYFCASSGRNEKLFFGSGTQLSVL.

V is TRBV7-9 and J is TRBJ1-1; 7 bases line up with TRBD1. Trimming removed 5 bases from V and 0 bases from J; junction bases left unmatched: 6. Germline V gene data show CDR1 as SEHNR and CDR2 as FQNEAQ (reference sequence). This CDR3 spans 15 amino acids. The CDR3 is CASSEKGQLNTEAFF. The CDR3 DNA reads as TGTGCCAGCAGCGAAAAGGGACAGCTGAACACTGAAGCTTTCTTT.

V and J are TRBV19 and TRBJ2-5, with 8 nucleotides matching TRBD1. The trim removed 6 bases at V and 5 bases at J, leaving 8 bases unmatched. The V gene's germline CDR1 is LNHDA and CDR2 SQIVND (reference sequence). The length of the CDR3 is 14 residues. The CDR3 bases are TGTGCCAGTAGGAGACAGGGGTCGGGGGAGACCCAGTACTTC. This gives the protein CASRRQGSGETQYF.

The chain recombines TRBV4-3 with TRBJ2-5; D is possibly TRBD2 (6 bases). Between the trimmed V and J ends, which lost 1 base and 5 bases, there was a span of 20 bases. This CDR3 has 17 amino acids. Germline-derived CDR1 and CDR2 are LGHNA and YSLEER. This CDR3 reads CASSQGTGTGPGETQYF. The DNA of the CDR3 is TGCGCCAGCAGCCAAGGAACCGGGACTGGCCCCGGGGAGACCCAGTACTTC.

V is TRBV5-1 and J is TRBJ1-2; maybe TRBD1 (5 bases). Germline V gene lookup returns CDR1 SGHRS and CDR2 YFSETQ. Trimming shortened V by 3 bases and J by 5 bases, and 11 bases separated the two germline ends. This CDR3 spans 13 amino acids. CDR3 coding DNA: TGCGCCAGCAGCTATGACAGAGTTTATGGCTACACCTTC. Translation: CASSYDRVYGYTF. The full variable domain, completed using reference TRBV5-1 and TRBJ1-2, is KAGVTQTPRYLIKTRGQQVTLSCSPISGHRSVSWYQQTPGQGLQFLFEYFSETQRNKGNFPGRFSGRQFSNSRSEMNVSTLELGDSALYLCASSYDRVYGYTFGSGTRLTVV.

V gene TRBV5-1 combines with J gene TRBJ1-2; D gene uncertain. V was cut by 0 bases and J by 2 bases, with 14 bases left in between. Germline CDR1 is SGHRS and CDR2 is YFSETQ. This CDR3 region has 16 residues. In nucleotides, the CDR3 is TGCGCCAGCAGCTTGGAGGTTGCAGGATTAAACTATGGCTACACCTTC. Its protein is CASSLEVAGLNYGYTF.

CDR3 nucleotide sequence: TGTGCCAGCAGAGGGACAGCACATGGCTACACCTTC. Its translation: CASRGTAHGYTF. The chain has TRBV5-6 and TRBJ1-2; 7 bases are a match to TRBD1. The V gene end was trimmed by 5 bases and the J gene end by 6 bases; junction bases not matched to a gene: 4. There are 12 residues in the CDR3. Germline-derived CDR1 and CDR2 are SGHDT and YYEEEE.

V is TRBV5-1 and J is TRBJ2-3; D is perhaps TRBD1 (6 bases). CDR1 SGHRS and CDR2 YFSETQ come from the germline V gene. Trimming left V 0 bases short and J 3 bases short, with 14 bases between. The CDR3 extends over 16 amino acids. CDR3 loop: CASSLGRGTQTDTQYF. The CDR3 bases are TGCGCCAGCAGCTTGGGGAGAGGGACACAGACAGATACGCAGTATTTT.

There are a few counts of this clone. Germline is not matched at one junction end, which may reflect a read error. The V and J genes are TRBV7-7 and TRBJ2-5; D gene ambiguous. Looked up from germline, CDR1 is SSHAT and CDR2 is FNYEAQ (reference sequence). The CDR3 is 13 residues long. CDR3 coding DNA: TGTGCTAGCACCCCTAATACTCAAGAGACCCAGTACTTC. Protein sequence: CASTPNTQETQYF. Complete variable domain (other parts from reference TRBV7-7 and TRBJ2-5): GAGVSQSPRYKVTKRGQDVTLRCDPISSHATLYWYQQALGQGPEFLTYFNYEAQPDKSGLPSDRFSAERPEGSISTLTIQRTEQRDSAMYRCASTPNTQETQYFGPGTRLLVL.

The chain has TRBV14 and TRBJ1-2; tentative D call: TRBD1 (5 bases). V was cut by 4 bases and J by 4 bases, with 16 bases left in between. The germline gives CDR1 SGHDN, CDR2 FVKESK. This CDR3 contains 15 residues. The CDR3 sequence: CASSPLGGTSYGYTF. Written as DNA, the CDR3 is TGTGCCAGCAGCCCCTTAGGCGGGACCTCCTATGGCTACACCTTC.

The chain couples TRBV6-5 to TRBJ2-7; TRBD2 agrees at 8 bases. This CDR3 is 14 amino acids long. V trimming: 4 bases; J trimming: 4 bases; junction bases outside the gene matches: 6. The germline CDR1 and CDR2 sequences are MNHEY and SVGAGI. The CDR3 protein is CASSLRSGRYEQYF. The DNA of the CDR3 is TGTGCCAGCAGTTTGAGGAGCGGGAGATACGAGCAGTACTTC.